This TCR beta chain emerged from a study of T cells after yellow fever vaccination. This clonotype was detected many times. Its antigen is not identified. General study results and limits: Abundant clonotypes from the bulk population could get into FACS-sorted repertoires as contaminants.

MiXCR, applied by TCRdb to the 5' RACE reads, yields one record per CDR3 protein. The table lists a few hundred thousand distinct CDR3 sequences, 3.6% of them singletons, with around 20% in the top ten. V gave up 4 bases and J gave up 2 bases; unmatched junction bases: 12. This CDR3 region has 18 residues. Germline loops: CDR1 MNHNY, CDR2 SVGAGI (reference sequence). The TCR was taken from a man younger than 35 who received the YFV17D yellow fever vaccine. The V gene is TRBV6-6, the J gene TRBJ2-5, with 11 bases matching TRBD2. Sequenced material: PBMCs, taken on the day of the yellow fever booster vaccination. CDR3 sequence (DNA): TGTGCCAGCAGTTTTGGGCTAGCGGGGGGACCAACGCAAGAGACCCAGTACTTC. This codes for CASSFGLAGGPTQETQYF.